This TCR beta chain was documented in a study of cytomegalovirus exposure and HLA in healthy donors. Details on this clone: Its antigen is currently unknown.

Study outcomes and limitations: As was reported, the HLA-A and HLA-B alleles of most subjects were accurately predicted from TCR beta sequences. Rarity characterized most TCR sequences, yet some public TCRs appeared in many donors.

13 Jbeta primers and 60 Vbeta primers were used for the PCR. The repertoire was sequenced with immunoSEQ multiplex PCR; TCRdb's copy has only in-frame clones and lacks some. The sample has 95,000 to 150,000 clones, around 78% seen once; the top ten hold around 1.8%. The clonotype comes from a man in his fifties in good health and CMV-seronegative. Sequencing was performed on PBMCs.

This CDR3 reads CASSENPRNTGELFF. The CDR3 DNA is TGTGCCAGCAGTGAAAACCCCAGAAACACCGGGGAGCTGTTTTTT. The J gene is TRBJ2-2, the V gene TRBV2; D unresolved. This CDR3 spans 15 amino acids. V was pared by 2 bases and J by 2 bases, with 9 bases between. CDR1 and CDR2 (germline): SNHLY, FYNNEI.